This T cell receptor beta chain was retrieved from a study of T cells after yellow fever vaccination (dated by TCRdb to the late 2010s). A note on the overall study: Libraries from fractions with low cell numbers were prepared with the SMART-Seq v4 Ultra Low Input RNA kit. Blood was collected at multiple timepoints before and after primary and secondary immunization, and bulk PBMC replicates and cell subsets were isolated. To track T-cell clones before and after primary and booster YFV17D yellow fever vaccination, bulk TCR alpha and beta repertoires were sequenced longitudinally. Two healthy male donors made up the cohort, one aged 18 to 30 years and the other aged 30 to 39 years.

The intended sense of this specimen's treatment or condition label: live attenuated yellow fever vaccine strain. Two biological replicates of bulk PBMCs were collected at each blood-draw timepoint. A standard Ficoll-Paque protocol was used to isolate PBMCs from peripheral blood. TriZol was used to extract RNA from bulk PBMCs, CD4 and CD8 fractions, and dextramer-positive and dextramer-negative fractions. Results the study describes overall, beyond this receptor: A small fraction of clonotypes showed up in both the CD4 and CD8 compartments, probably as a result of convergent recombination. Compared with the primary T-cell response, the secondary T-cell response was faster but weaker, reaching its peak on day 5 rather than on day 15. Because the study included only a couple of donors, the extent to which the findings can be generalized is limited. Computational filtering was required because FACS-sorted repertoires could contain abundant contaminating clonotypes from the bulk population. Most clones expanded after primary vaccination were re-detected after the booster (96% of CD4 and approximately 89% of CD8), suggesting broad memory maintenance.

This clonotype occurred a few times. Its cognate antigen has yet to be identified. Per-base quality was not reported, and no clone a single base away is much larger than it. TCR cDNA was made using 5'RACE template switching, a step that added a universal primer site and unique molecular identifiers. Priming for cDNA synthesis came from both the TCR alpha and TCR beta constant segments. Library amplification used two PCR steps, and the second PCR step added sample barcodes and sequencing adapters. Libraries were sequenced on Illumina HiSeq 2500 (2x100 bp) or NovaSeq (2x150 bp). The authors' pipeline ran thus. Demultiplexing of reads and collapsing into UMI consensus sequences were performed with MIGEC, and V(D)J alignment was carried out with MiXCR. Using edgeR on replicate PBMC samples, clonotypes were called vaccine-responding if FDR was below 0.01 and the log2 fold change was above 5 up to day 15. Each bulk clonotype was labeled CD4 or CD8 based on which sequenced repertoire, CD4 or CD8, contained the clonotype at higher abundance. TCRdb reprocessed the public reads (quality trimming at Q25 with fastp, clone calling with MiXCR) and kept in-frame beta chains. Rows with a matching CDR3 protein are joined into one entry that keeps the most common DNA and genes. The V and J calls were determined by TCRdb, not by the authors. Present in this sample are some 320,000 distinct CDR3 sequences, 7.5% to 9% of which were seen just once. The ten largest clonotypes hold under 20% of the sample.

The receptor's source is a man younger than 30 who received the YFV17D yellow fever vaccine. The sample consisted of PBMCs, taken on the day of the first yellow fever vaccination.

The CDR3 amino acid sequence is: CASCPRDRYNEQFF. At the DNA level, the sequence is TGTGCCAGCTGTCCCCGGGACCGGTACAATGAGCAGTTCTTC. The rearranged chain carries TRBV3-1 and TRBJ2-1; the D call is possibly TRBD1 or TRBD2, each sharing 5 bases. V loses 8 bases of germline sequence and J loses 4 bases, and the interval between the two ends is 15 bases. The CDR3, cysteine through phenylalanine, is 14 amino acids long. Only CDR3 DNA remains: 42 bases, in frame from the first base. Reading the germline V gene (reference sequence) gives CDR1 LGHDT and CDR2 YNNKEL.